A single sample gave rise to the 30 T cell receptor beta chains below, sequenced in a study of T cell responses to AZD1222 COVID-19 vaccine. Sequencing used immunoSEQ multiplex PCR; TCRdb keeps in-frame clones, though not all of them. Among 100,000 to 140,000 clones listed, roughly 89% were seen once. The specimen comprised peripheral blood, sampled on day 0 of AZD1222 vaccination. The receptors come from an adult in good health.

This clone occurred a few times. CDR3 sequence reads: CASSQERDSDSPLHF. CDR3 DNA sequence: TGCGCCAGCAGCCAAGAGCGGGACAGCGATTCACCCCTCCACTTT. This chain links TRBV4-1 with TRBJ1-6, with TRBD1 identical over 7 bases. CDR1 is MGHRA and CDR2 is YSYEKL in the germline V gene. The V segment lost 0 bases and the J segment 8 bases; nucleotides outside the gene matches: 4. The CDR3 covers 15 residues.

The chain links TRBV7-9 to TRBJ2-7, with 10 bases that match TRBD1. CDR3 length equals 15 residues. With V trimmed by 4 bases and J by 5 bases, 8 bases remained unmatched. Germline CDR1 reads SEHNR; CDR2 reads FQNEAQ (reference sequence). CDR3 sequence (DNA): TGTGCCAGCAGCTCCAATCGGGACAGGGGCAACGAGCAGTACTTC. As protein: CASSSNRDRGNEQYF.

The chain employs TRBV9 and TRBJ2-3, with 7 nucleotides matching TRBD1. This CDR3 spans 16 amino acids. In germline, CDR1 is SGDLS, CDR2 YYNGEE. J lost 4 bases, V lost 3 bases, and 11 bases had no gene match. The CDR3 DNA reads TGTGCCAGCAGCGCGCGACAGGGAAGATTCGCAGATACGCAGTATTTT. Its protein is CASSARQGRFADTQYF.

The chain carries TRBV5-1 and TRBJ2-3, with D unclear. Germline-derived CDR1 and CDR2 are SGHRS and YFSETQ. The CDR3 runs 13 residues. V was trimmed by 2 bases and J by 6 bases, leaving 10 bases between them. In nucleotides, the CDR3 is TGCGCCAGCAGCTTCGCGAGCAGGGATACGCAGTATTTT. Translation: CASSFASRDTQYF.

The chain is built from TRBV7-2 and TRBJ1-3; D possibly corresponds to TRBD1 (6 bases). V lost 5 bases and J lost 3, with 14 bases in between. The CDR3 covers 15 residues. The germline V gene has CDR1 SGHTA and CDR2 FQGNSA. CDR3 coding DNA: TGTGCCAGCAGCCGCTGGACAGAGTTTGGAAACACCATATATTTT. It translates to CASSRWTEFGNTIYF.

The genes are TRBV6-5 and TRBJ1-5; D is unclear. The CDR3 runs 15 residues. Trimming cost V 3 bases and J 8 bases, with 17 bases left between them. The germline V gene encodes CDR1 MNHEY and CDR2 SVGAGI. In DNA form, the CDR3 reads TGTGCCAGCAGTTATTTTTTAGGCGCCGAGGAGCCCCAGCATTTT. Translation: CASSYFLGAEEPQHF.

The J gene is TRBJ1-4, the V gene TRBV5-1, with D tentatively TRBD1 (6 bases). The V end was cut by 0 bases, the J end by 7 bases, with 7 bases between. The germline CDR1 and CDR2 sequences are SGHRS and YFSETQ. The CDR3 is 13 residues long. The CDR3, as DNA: TGCGCCAGCAGCTTGGGAGGGGGTGAAAAACTGTTTTTT. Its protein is CASSLGGGEKLFF.

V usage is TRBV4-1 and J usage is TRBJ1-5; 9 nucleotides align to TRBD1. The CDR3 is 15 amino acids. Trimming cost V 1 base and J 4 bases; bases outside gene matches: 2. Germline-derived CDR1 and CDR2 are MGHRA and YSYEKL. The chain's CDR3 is CASSQGDRENQPQHF. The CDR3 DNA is TGCGCCAGCAGCCAAGGGGACAGGGAAAATCAGCCCCAGCATTTT.

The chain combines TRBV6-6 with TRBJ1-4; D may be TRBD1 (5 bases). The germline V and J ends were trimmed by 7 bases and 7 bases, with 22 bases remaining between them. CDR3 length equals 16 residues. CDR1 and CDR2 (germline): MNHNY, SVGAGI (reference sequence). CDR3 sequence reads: CASTPTGDIGTEKLFF. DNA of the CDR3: TGTGCCAGCACCCCTACGGGTGATATAGGGACTGAAAAACTGTTTTTT.

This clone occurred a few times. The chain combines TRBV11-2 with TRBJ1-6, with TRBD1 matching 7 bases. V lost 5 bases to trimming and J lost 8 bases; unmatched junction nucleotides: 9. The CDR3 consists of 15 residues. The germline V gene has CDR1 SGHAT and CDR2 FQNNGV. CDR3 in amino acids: CASSRAGDSDSPLHF. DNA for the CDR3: TGTGCCAGCAGCCGCGCGGGGGACAGCGATTCACCCCTCCACTTT.

The CDR3 sequence is CATALTANTEAFF. The CDR3 DNA reads TGTGCCACCGCGCTGACAGCGAACACTGAAGCTTTCTTT. The genes are TRBV10-3 and TRBJ1-1, with D possibly TRBD1 on 5 matching bases. The CDR3 is 13 amino acids. V was cut by 10 bases and J by 1 base, with 13 bases left in between. Germline loops: CDR1 ENHRY, CDR2 SYGVKD.

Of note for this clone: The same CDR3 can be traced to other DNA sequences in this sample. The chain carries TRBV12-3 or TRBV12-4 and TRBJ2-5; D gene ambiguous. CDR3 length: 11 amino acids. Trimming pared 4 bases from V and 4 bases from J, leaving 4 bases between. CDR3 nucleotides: TGTGCCAGCAGTTCGGGAGAGACCCAGTACTTC. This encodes CASSSGETQYF.

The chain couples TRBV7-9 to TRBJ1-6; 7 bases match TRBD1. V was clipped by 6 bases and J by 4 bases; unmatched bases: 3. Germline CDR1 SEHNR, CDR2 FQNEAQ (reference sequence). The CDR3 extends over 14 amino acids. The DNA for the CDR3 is TGTGCCAGCAGACCGGGACAGTATAATTCACCCCTCCACTTT. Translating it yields CASRPGQYNSPLHF.

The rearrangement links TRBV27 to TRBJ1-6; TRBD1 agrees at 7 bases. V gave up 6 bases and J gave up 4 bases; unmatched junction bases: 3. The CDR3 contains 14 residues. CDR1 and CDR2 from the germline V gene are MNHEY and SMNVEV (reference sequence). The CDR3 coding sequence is TGTGCCAGCAGCCTACAGGGGTATAATTCACCCCTCCACTTT. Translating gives CASSLQGYNSPLHF.

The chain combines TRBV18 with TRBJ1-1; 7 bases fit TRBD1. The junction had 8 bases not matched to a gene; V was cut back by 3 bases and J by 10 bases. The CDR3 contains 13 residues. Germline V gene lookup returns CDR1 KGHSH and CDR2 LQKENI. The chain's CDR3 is CASSPQGGGGAFF. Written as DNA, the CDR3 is TGTGCCAGCTCACCCCAAGGGGGCGGAGGAGCTTTCTTT. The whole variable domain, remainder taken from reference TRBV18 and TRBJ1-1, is NAGVMQNPRHLVRRRGQEARLRCSPMKGHSHVYWYRQLPEEGLKFMVYLQKENIIDESGMPKERFSAEFPKEGPSILRIQQVVRGDSAAYFCASSPQGGGGAFFGQGTRLTVV.

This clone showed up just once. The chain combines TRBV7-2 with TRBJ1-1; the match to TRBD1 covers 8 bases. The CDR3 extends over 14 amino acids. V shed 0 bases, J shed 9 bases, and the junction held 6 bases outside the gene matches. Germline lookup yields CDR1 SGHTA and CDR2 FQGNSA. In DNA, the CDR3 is TGTGCCAGCAGCTTAGCGGCAGGGGGCAAGCAAGCTTTCTTT. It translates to CASSLAAGGKQAFF.

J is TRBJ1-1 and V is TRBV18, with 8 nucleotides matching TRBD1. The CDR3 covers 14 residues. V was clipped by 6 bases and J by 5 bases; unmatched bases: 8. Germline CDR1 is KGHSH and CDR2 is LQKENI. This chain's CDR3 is CASSYTGGRTEAFF. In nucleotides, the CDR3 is TGTGCCAGCTCGTATACAGGGGGTAGGACTGAAGCTTTCTTT.

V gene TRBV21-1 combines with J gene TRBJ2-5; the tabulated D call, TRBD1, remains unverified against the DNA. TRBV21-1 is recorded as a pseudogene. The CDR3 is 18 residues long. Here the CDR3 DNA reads TGTGCCAGCAGCTGCAAACGCGTATCACAGGGGGAACAAGAGACCCAGTACTTC. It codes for CASSCKRVSQGEQETQYF.

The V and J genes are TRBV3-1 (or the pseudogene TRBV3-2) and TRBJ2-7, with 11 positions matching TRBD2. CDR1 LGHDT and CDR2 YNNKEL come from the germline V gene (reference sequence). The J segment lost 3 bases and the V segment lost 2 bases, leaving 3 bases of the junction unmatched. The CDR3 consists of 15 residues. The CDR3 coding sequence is TGTGCCAGCAGCCAATCCCTAGCGGGGGGCTACGAGCAGTACTTC. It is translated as CASSQSLAGGYEQYF.

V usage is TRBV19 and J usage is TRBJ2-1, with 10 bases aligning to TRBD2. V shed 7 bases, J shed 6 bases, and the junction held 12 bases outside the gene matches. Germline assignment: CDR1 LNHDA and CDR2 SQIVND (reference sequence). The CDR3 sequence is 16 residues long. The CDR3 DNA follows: TGTGCCAGTAACCCCGTACTAGCGGGGTTACGCAATGAGCAGTTCTTC. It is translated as CASNPVLAGLRNEQFF.

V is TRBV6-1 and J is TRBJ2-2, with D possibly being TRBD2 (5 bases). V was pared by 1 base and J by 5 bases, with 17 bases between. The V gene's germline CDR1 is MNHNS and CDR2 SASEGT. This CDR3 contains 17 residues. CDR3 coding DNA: TGTGCCAGCAGTGAAGAGGGTCACTTAGCGCGTACCGGGGAGCTGTTTTTT. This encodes CASSEEGHLARTGELFF.

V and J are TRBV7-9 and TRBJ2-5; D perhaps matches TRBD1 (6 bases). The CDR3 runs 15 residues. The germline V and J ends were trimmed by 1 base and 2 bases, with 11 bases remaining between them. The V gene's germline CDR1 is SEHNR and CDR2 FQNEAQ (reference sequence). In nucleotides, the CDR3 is TGTGCCAGCAGCTTAGACAGGGTATATCAAGAGACCCAGTACTTC. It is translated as CASSLDRVYQETQYF.

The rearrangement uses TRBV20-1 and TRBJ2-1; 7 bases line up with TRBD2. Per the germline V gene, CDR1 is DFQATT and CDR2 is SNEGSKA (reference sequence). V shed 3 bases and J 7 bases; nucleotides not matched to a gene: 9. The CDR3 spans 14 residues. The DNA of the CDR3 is TGCAGTGCTAGTCTTGGACTAGGCCCTAATGAGCAGTTCTTC. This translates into CSASLGLGPNEQFF.

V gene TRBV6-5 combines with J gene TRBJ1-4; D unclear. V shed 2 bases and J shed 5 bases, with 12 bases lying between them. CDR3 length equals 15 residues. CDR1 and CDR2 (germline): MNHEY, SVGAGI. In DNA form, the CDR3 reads TGTGCCAGCAGTTACGATTTCCCGGTAAATGAAAAACTGTTTTTT. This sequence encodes CASSYDFPVNEKLFF.

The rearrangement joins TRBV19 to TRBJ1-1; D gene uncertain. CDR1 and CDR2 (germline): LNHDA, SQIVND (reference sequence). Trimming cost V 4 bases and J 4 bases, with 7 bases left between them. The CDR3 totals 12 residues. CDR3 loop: CASSTRATEAFF. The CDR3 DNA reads TGTGCCAGTAGTACGAGGGCCACTGAAGCTTTCTTT.

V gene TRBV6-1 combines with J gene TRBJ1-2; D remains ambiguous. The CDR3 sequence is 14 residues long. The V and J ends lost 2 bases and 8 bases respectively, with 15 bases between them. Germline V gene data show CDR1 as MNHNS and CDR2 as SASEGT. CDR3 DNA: TGTGCCAGCAGTGAAACCGTCTTGTTGGGAGGCTACACCTTC. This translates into CASSETVLLGGYTF.

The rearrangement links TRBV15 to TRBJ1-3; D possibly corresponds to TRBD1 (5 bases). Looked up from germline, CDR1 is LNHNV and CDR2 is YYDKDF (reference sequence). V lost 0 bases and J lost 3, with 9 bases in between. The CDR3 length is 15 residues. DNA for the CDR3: TGTGCCACCAGCAGAGATCGGGGGATTGGAAACACCATATATTTT. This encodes CATSRDRGIGNTIYF.

Here the CDR3 reads CASSHERGDTGELFF. The CDR3 DNA follows: TGTGCCAGCAGCCACGAACGGGGAGACACCGGGGAGCTGTTTTTT. This chain uses TRBV7-3 with TRBJ2-2; TRBD2 is a possible D gene (5 bases). V gave up 5 bases and J gave up 3 bases, with 13 bases separating them. CDR3 length equals 15 residues. Germline-derived CDR1 and CDR2 are SGHTA and FQGTGA.

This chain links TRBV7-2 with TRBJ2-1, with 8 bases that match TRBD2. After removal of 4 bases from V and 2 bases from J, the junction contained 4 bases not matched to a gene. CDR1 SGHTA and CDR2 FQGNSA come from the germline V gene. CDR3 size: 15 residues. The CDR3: CASSYGLAPYNEQFF. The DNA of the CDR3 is TGTGCCAGCAGCTACGGACTAGCTCCCTACAATGAGCAGTTCTTC.

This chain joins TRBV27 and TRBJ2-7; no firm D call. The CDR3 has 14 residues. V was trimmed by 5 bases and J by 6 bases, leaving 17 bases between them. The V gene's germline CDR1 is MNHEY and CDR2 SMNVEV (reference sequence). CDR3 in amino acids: CASSIHRTAGEQYF. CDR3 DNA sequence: TGTGCCAGCAGTATTCACCGGACGGCAGGCGAGCAGTACTTC.